The clone carrying this TCR beta chain was counted ten times or more. Its antigen is as yet unknown. Using unique molecular identifiers, the investigators prepared the TCRbeta library. MiXCR was run by TCRdb on the PCR reads, yielding one entry per CDR3 protein. The table shows about 150,000 distinct CDR3 sequences, with 11% occurring only once. The sample is drawn from a study of T-cell reconstitution after alpha-beta-depleted transplantation in children. Study observations and caveats: Expanded graft clones numbering several hundred reportedly gave rise to alpha-beta T cells about two months after transplant. Surviving recipient T cells and thymic progenitors accounted for the high day-60 TCRbeta diversity observed in some patients. After one year, T-cell counts and TCRbeta diversity mostly came from new T cells.

Germline loops: CDR1 MDHEN, CDR2 SYDVKM. The CDR3 is 17 residues long. V lost 6 bases, J lost 7 bases, and 17 bases stayed unmatched. The sequencing here drew on PBMCs, taken before TCRalphabeta/CD19-depleted stem cell transplant. This clonotype was sampled from a boy under 10 years old with acute myeloid leukemia, due to receive a stem cell transplant. The gene calls are TRBV28 and TRBJ1-4, with 7 bases lining up with TRBD1. The CDR3 DNA follows: TGTGCCAGCAGCGACGGAAAAACAGGGGAGTGGGGTGAAAAACTGTTTTTT. Protein product: CASSDGKTGEWGEKLFF.